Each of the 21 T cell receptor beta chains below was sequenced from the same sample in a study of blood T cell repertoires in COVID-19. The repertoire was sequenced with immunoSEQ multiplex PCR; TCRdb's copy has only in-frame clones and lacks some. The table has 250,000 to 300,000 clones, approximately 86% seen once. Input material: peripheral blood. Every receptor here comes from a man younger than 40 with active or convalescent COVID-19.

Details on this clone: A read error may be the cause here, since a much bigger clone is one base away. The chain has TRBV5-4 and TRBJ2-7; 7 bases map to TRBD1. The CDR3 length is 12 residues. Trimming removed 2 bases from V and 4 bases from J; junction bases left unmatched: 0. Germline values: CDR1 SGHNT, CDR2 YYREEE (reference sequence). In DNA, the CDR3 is TGTGCCAGCAGCTTCAGGGGGTACGAGCAGTACTTC. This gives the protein CASSFRGYEQYF.

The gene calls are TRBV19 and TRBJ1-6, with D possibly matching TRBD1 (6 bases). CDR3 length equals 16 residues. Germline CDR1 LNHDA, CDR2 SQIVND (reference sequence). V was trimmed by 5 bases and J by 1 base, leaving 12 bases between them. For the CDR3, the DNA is TGTGCCAGTAGTCAGTCAGGGGCTTCCTATAATTCACCCCTCCACTTT. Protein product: CASSQSGASYNSPLHF.

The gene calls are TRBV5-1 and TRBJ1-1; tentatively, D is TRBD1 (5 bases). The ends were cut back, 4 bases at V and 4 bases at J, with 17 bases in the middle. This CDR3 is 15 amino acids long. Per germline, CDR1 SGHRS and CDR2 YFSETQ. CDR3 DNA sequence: TGCGCCAGCAGCGTACAAGCTCAGGGTGGCACTGAAGCTTTCTTT. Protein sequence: CASSVQAQGGTEAFF.

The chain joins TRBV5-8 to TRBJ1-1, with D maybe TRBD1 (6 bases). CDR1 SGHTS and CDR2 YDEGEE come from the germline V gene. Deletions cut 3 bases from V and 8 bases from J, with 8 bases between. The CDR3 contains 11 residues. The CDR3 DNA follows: TGTGCCAGCAGCTGGGGGACAGAAGCTTTCTTT. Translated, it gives CASSWGTEAFF.

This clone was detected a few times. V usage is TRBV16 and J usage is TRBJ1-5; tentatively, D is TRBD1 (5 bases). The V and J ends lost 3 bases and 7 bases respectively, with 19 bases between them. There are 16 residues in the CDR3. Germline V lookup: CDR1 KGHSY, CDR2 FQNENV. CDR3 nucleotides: TGTGCCAGCAGCCAGTCCGGATTTAAGGGGTGGCAGCCCCAGCATTTT. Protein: CASSQSGFKGWQPQHF.

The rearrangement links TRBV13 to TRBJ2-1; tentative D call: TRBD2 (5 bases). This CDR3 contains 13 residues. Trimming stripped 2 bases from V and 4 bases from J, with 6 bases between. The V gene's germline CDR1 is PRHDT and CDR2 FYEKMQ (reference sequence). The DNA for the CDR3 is TGTGCCAGCAGCTTACCGGGGTACAATGAGCAGTTCTTC. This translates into CASSLPGYNEQFF.

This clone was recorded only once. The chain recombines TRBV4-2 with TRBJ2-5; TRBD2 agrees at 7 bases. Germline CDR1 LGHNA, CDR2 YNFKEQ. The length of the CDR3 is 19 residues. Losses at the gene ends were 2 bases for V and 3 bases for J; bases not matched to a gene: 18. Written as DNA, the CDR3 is TGTGCCAGCAGCCAAAGTGGGCGGGTTAGCGGGTCGAGGGAAGAGACCCAGTACTTC. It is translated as CASSQSGRVSGSREETQYF.

The CDR3: CASRTQGFREKLFF. CDR3 coding DNA: TGTGCCAGCAGAACTCAGGGTTTCAGGGAAAAACTGTTTTTT. This chain links TRBV6-5 with TRBJ1-4; perhaps TRBD1 as D (5 bases). Germline V lookup: CDR1 MNHEY, CDR2 SVGAGI. The V end lost 6 bases, the J end lost 8 bases, and 16 bases lay between the germline ends. There are 14 residues in the CDR3.

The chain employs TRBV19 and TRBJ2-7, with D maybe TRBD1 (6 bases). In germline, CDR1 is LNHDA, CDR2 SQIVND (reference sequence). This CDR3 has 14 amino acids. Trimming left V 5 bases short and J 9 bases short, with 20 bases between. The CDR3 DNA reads TGTGCCAGTAGTGCAACCGGGACACCCCTCGGGCAGTACTTC. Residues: CASSATGTPLGQYF.

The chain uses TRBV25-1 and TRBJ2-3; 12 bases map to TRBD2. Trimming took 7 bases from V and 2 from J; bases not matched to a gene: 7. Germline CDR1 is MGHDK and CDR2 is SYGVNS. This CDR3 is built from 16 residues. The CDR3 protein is CASTTGTSGSTDTQYF. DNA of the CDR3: TGTGCCAGCACCACCGGGACTAGCGGGTCCACAGATACGCAGTATTTT.

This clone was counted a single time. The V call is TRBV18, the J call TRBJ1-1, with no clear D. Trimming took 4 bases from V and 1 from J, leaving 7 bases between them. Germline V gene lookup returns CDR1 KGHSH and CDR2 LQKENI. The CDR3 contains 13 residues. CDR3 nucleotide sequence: TGTGCCAGCTCACTCTACGGGAACACTGAAGCTTTCTTT. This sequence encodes CASSLYGNTEAFF.

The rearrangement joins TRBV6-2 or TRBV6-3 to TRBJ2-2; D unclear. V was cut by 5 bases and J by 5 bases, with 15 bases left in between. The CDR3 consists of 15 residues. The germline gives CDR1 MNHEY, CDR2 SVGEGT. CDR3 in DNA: TGTGCCAGCAGTCCCCGGAACCAGGTGACCGGGGAGCTGTTTTTT. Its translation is CASSPRNQVTGELFF.

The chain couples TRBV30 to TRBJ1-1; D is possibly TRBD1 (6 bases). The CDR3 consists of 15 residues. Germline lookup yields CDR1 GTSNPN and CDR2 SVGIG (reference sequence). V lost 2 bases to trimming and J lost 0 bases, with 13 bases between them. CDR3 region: CAWSRDTGMNTEAFF. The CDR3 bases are TGTGCCTGGAGTAGGGACACAGGCATGAACACTGAAGCTTTCTTT.

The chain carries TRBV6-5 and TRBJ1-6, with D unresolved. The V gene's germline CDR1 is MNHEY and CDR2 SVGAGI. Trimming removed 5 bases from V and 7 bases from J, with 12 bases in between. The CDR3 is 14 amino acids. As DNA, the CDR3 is TGTGCCAGCAGTCCCCAAATAGAGAATTCACCCCTCCACTTT. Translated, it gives CASSPQIENSPLHF.

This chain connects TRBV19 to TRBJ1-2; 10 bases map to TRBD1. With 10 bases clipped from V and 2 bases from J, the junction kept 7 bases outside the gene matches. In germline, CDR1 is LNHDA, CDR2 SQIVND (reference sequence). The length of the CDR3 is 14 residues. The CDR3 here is CATRTTGGNYGYTF. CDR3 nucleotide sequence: TGTGCCACTCGGACGACAGGGGGCAACTATGGCTACACCTTC. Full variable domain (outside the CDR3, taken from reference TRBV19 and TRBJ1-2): DGGITQSPKYLFRKEGQNVTLSCEQNLNHDAMYWYRQDPGQGLRLIYYSQIVNDFQKGDIAEGYSVSREKKESFPLTVTSAQKNPTAFYLCATRTTGGNYGYTFGSGTRLTVV.

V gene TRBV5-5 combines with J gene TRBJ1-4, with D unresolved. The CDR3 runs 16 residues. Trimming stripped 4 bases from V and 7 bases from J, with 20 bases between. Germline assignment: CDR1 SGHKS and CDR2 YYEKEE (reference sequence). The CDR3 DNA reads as TGTGCCAGCAGCCAGTCGAGTGGGGAGTCTCGTGAAAAACTGTTTTTT. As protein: CASSQSSGESREKLFF.

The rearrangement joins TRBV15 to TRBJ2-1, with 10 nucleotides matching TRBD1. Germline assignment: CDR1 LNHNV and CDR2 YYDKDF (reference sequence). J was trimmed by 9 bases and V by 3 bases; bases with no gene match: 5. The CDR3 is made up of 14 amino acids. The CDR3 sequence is CATSRGTGVTEQFF. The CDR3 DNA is TGTGCCACCAGCAGGGGGACAGGGGTAACTGAGCAGTTCTTC.

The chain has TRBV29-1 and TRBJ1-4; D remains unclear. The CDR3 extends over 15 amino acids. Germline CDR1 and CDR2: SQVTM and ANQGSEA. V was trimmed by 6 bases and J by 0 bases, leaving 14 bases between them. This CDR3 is CSVKAVGATNEKLFF. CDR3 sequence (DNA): TGCAGCGTCAAAGCAGTTGGAGCAACTAATGAAAAACTGTTTTTT.

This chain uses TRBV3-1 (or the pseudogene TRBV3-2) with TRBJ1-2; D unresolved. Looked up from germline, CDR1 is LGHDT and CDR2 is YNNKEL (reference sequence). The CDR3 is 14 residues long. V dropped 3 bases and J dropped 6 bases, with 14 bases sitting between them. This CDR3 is CASSQSGRVHGYTF. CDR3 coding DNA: TGTGCCAGCAGCCAGTCGGGGAGGGTTCATGGCTACACCTTC.

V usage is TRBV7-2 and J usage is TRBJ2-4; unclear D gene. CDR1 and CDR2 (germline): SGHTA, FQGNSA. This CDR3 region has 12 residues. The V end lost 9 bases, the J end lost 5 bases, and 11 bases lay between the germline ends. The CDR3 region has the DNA TGTGCCAGTCAGCACCGGGAAAACATTCAGTACTTC. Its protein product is CASQHRENIQYF. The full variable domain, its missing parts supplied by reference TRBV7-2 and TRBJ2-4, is GAGVSQSPSNKVTEKGKDVELRCDPISGHTALYWYRQSLGQGLEFLIYFQGNSAPDKSGLPSDRFSAERTGGSVSTLTIQRTQQEDSAVYLCASQHRENIQYFGAGTRLSVL.

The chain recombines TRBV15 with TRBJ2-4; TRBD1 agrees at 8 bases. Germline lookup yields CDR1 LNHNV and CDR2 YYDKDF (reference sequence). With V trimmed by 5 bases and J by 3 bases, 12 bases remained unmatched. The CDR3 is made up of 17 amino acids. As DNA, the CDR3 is TGTGCCACCAGCCGCGCCGGACAGGGTTTGGGCAAAAACATTCAGTACTTC. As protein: CATSRAGQGLGKNIQYF.